The 28 T cell receptor beta chains reported below all come from one sample, sequenced in a study of blood T cell repertoires in COVID-19. Produced via immunoSEQ multiplex PCR; TCRdb's table is partial and in-frame only. Of a few hundred thousand clones listed, about 90% are singletons. The sequenced sample consisted of PBMCs or T cells enriched from blood (not recorded which). The receptors here all came from a woman aged 25 to 39 who had recovered from COVID-19.

About this clone itself: Distinct nucleotide sequences in the sample also encode this CDR3. CDR3 nucleotides: TGTGCCAGCAGCCCTACTAGCGGGGGGTATTACGAGCAGTACTTC. Its translation is CASSPTSGGYYEQYF. The rearrangement joins TRBV3-1 (or the pseudogene TRBV3-2) to TRBJ2-7; 12 nucleotides align to TRBD2. CDR3 size: 15 residues. Germline CDR1 and CDR2: LGHDT and YNNKEL (reference sequence). With 4 bases clipped from V and 4 bases from J, the junction kept 5 bases outside the gene matches.

The CDR3 region is CASIGDRAYEQYF. DNA of the CDR3: TGTGCCAGCATTGGAGACAGGGCCTACGAGCAGTACTTC. The chain joins TRBV6-5 to TRBJ2-7; 7 bases match TRBD1. V lost 7 bases and J lost 2; bases outside the gene matches: 5. The CDR3 length is 13 residues. Germline values: CDR1 MNHEY, CDR2 SVGAGI.

This clone was observed a handful of times. The genes are TRBV19 and TRBJ2-1; 9 nucleotides line up with TRBD1. The CDR3 runs to 14 residues. Losses at the gene ends were 5 bases for V and 9 bases for J; bases not matched to a gene: 8. CDR1 is LNHDA, CDR2 SQIVND, per germline (reference sequence). The CDR3 DNA follows: TGTGCCAGTAGTTCAAGGGACAGGGCGGGTGAGCAGTTCTTC. It yields the protein CASSSRDRAGEQFF.

The chain joins TRBV5-4 to TRBJ1-2, with TRBD1 identical over 8 bases. Germline V CDR1 and CDR2: SGHNT, YYREEE (reference sequence). CDR3 length: 13 amino acids. After removal of 4 bases from V and 7 bases from J, the junction contained 6 bases not matched to a gene. CDR3 DNA: TGTGCCAGCAGCCGACAGGGGTCCTCTGGCTACACCTTC. Translating gives CASSRQGSSGYTF.

The rearrangement links TRBV6-2 or TRBV6-3 to TRBJ2-7; D perhaps matches TRBD2 (6 bases). There are 15 residues in the CDR3. Trimming shortened V by 7 bases and J by 2 bases, and 18 bases separated the two germline ends. Germline CDR1 reads MNHEY; CDR2 reads SVGEGT. The CDR3 loop is CASIPLGGTTYEQYF. In nucleotides, the CDR3 is TGTGCCAGCATCCCCCTGGGGGGAACCACCTACGAGCAGTACTTC.

The J gene is TRBJ2-2, the V gene TRBV7-8; TRBD1 matches at 10 bases. Germline lookup yields CDR1 SGHVS and CDR2 FQNEAQ. With 0 bases clipped from V and 4 bases from J, the junction kept 5 bases outside the gene matches. The CDR3 runs to 17 residues. In DNA form, the CDR3 reads TGTGCCAGCAGCTTAGCGACAGGGGGCAGGTTCACCGGGGAGCTGTTTTTT. This gives the protein CASSLATGGRFTGELFF.

This clone was seen once. This rearrangement joins TRBV24-1 to TRBJ2-1; D is perhaps TRBD2 (6 bases). The CDR3 sequence is 16 residues long. V was cut by 4 bases and J by 7 bases, with 19 bases left in between. Germline loops: CDR1 KGHDR, CDR2 SFDVKD. The CDR3: CATSEPGEKGRNEQFF. The CDR3 DNA sequence: TGTGCCACCAGTGAGCCGGGAGAAAAAGGGAGAAATGAGCAGTTCTTC.

The chain recombines TRBV13 with TRBJ2-3; 8 nucleotides align to TRBD2. The V gene's germline CDR1 is PRHDT and CDR2 FYEKMQ (reference sequence). The CDR3 contains 15 residues. V lost 6 bases and J lost 0; bases outside the gene matches: 5. CDR3 sequence: CASSHSGVSTDTQYF. The DNA of the CDR3 is TGTGCCAGCAGTCATAGCGGGGTTAGCACAGATACGCAGTATTTT.

The chain is built from TRBV28 and TRBJ2-3; 8 nucleotides agree with TRBD1. In germline, CDR1 is MDHEN, CDR2 SYDVKM. Losses at the gene ends were 4 bases for V and 4 bases for J; bases not matched to a gene: 7. This CDR3 region has 15 residues. CDR3 coding DNA: TGTGCCAGCAGTTCGAACAGGGGGTTCGCAGATACGCAGTATTTT. Residues: CASSSNRGFADTQYF.

This chain links TRBV20-1 with TRBJ2-5; 8 bases agree with TRBD2. This CDR3 spans 12 amino acids. J gave up 4 bases and V 3 bases, and 1 base lay outside the gene matches. CDR1 is DFQATT, CDR2 SNEGSKA, per germline (reference sequence). CDR3 sequence: CSASLAGETQYF. CDR3 in DNA: TGCAGTGCTAGTCTAGCGGGAGAGACCCAGTACTTC.

This chain connects TRBV19 to TRBJ1-5; TRBD1 matches 7 bases. The CDR3 length is 13 residues. J was trimmed by 5 bases and V by 6 bases; bases with no gene match: 4. CDR1 and CDR2 from the germline V gene are LNHDA and SQIVND (reference sequence). The CDR3 coding sequence is TGTGCCAGTAGAGACAGGGACTATCAGCCCCAGCATTTT. Protein product: CASRDRDYQPQHF.

The chain joins TRBV5-1 to TRBJ2-1; TRBD2 agrees at 11 bases. Germline V gene lookup returns CDR1 SGHRS and CDR2 YFSETQ. V trimming: 4 bases; J trimming: 6 bases; junction bases outside the gene matches: 9. This CDR3 is built from 16 residues. CDR3 sequence reads: CASSPRITSGSNEQFF. The DNA for the CDR3 is TGCGCCAGCAGCCCGCGGATTACTAGCGGGAGCAATGAGCAGTTCTTC.

V usage is TRBV7-3 and J usage is TRBJ2-3, with a tentative D call TRBD2 (5 bases). The V gene's germline CDR1 is SGHTA and CDR2 FQGTGA. The V and J ends lost 2 bases and 6 bases respectively, with 15 bases between them. The CDR3 runs to 15 residues. CDR3 amino acids: CASSLDSGLLDTQYF. The CDR3 region has the DNA TGTGCCAGCAGCTTAGACTCTGGACTGCTGGATACGCAGTATTTT. The complete variable domain, with remaining parts taken from reference TRBV7-3 and TRBJ2-3, reads GAGVSQTPSNKVTEKGKYVELRCDPISGHTALYWYRQSLGQGPEFLIYFQGTGAADDSGLPNDRFFAVRPEGSVSTLKIQRTERGDSAVYLCASSLDSGLLDTQYFGPGTRLTVL.

The chain combines TRBV27 with TRBJ2-4, with no clear D. Trimming took off 3 bases at V and 3 bases at J, with 12 bases between the two ends. CDR1 and CDR2 (germline): MNHEY, SMNVEV (reference sequence). This CDR3 contains 15 residues. The CDR3 DNA sequence: TGTGCCAGCAGTTTCGTCCCCACAGACAAAAACATTCAGTACTTC. Translated, it gives CASSFVPTDKNIQYF.

The V call is TRBV5-5, the J call TRBJ2-7; a possible D gene is TRBD1 (6 bases). Trimming removed 0 bases from V and 0 bases from J, with 7 bases in between. This CDR3 is built from 14 residues. Germline CDR1 reads SGHKS; CDR2 reads YYEKEE (reference sequence). CDR3 in amino acids: CASSLGRGSYEQYF. The CDR3 nucleotides read TGTGCCAGCAGCTTGGGCAGGGGCTCCTACGAGCAGTACTTC.

The rearrangement uses TRBV5-1 and TRBJ2-3; 8 positions match TRBD1. The CDR3 contains 15 residues. The V gene's germline CDR1 is SGHRS and CDR2 YFSETQ. V was clipped by 0 bases and J by 4 bases; unmatched bases: 4. The CDR3 DNA sequence: TGCGCCAGCAGCTTGGTGGACAGGGCCCCAGATACGCAGTATTTT. Residues: CASSLVDRAPDTQYF.

Worth noting for this clone: One junction end disagrees with the germline gene, perhaps due to a read error. The chain is built from TRBV5-4 and TRBJ1-1; TRBD1 aligns across 8 bases. Germline CDR1 reads SGHNT; CDR2 reads YYREEE (reference sequence). The CDR3 has 14 amino acids. This chain's CDR3 is CASSFGTGNTEAFF. The CDR3 region has the DNA TGTGCCAGCAGCTTCGGGACAGGAAACACCGAAGCTTTCTTT.

The chain employs TRBV19 and TRBJ1-6; unclear D gene. Between the trimmed V and J ends, which lost 7 bases and 5 bases, there was a span of 12 bases. Looked up from germline, CDR1 is LNHDA and CDR2 is SQIVND (reference sequence). The CDR3 has 14 residues. CDR3 sequence: CASTPGDDNSPLHF. In nucleotides, the CDR3 is TGTGCCAGTACCCCCGGGGATGATAATTCACCCCTCCACTTT. Filled out from reference TRBV19 and TRBJ1-6, the complete variable domain reads DGGITQSPKYLFRKEGQNVTLSCEQNLNHDAMYWYRQDPGQGLRLIYYSQIVNDFQKGDIAEGYSVSREKKESFPLTVTSAQKNPTAFYLCASTPGDDNSPLHFGNGTRLTVT.

V and J are TRBV28 and TRBJ2-7, with 7 bases that match TRBD2. The CDR3 has 16 residues. Trimming removed 9 bases from V and 3 bases from J; junction bases left unmatched: 17. CDR1 is MDHEN and CDR2 is SYDVKM in the germline V gene. The CDR3 DNA sequence: TGTGCCAGTAGGCGGCCGGGAGGATTTAGGCTCTACGAGCAGTACTTC. It encodes CASRRPGGFRLYEQYF.

The chain has TRBV28 and TRBJ1-1; 8 bases map to TRBD1. CDR1 is MDHEN and CDR2 is SYDVKM in the germline V gene. The CDR3 spans 16 residues. V lost 2 bases, J lost 1 base, and 6 bases stayed unmatched. The CDR3 region has the DNA TGTGCCAGCAGTTTACATCCGGACAGGGAGAACACTGAAGCTTTCTTT. Its translation is CASSLHPDRENTEAFF.

V gene TRBV10-3 combines with J gene TRBJ2-7; TRBD1 matches at 10 bases. The CDR3 runs to 15 residues. The V gene's germline CDR1 is ENHRY and CDR2 SYGVKD. Trimming cost V 2 bases and J 3 bases; bases outside gene matches: 4. The CDR3 protein is CAISERQGAIYEQYF. CDR3 DNA: TGTGCCATCAGTGAGCGACAGGGGGCTATCTACGAGCAGTACTTC.

The V gene is TRBV25-1, the J gene TRBJ1-1, with 8 bases matching TRBD1. CDR1 is MGHDK and CDR2 is SYGVNS in the germline V gene. This CDR3 comprises 15 residues. V shed 4 bases, J shed 4 bases, and the junction held 8 bases outside the gene matches. The CDR3 DNA sequence: TGTGCCAGCAGTGTTTCCGGGACAGGAGGCACTGAAGCTTTCTTT. Its translation: CASSVSGTGGTEAFF.

The chain carries TRBV5-6 and TRBJ2-7, with D perhaps matching TRBD2 (6 bases). The CDR3 is 15 amino acids. Germline assignment: CDR1 SGHDT and CDR2 YYEEEE. Trimming took off 7 bases at V and 2 bases at J, with 19 bases between the two ends. The CDR3 DNA sequence: TGTGCCAGCCAAGGTGGGGCTAGCGAGACCTACGAGCAGTACTTC. It specifies CASQGGASETYEQYF.

V is TRBV12-5 and J is TRBJ1-5, with TRBD1 matching 7 bases. CDR1 and CDR2 (germline): LGHNT, FRNRAP. With V trimmed by 3 bases and J by 5 bases, 13 bases remained unmatched. This CDR3 has 17 amino acids. This CDR3 reads CASGFRLTRGGDQPQHF. CDR3 nucleotide sequence: TGTGCTAGTGGTTTCAGGTTAACAAGAGGGGGCGATCAGCCCCAGCATTTT. Based on the CDR3 plus reference TRBV12-5 and TRBJ1-5, the full variable domain is DARVTQTPRHKVTEMGQEVTMRCQPILGHNTVFWYRQTMMQGLELLAYFRNRAPLDDSGMPKDRFSAEMPDATLATLKIQPSEPRDSAVYFCASGFRLTRGGDQPQHFGDGTRLSIL.

V is TRBV27 and J is TRBJ2-7; unclear D gene. V was shortened by 5 bases and J by 5 bases, with 19 bases between the two germline ends. The CDR3 totals 15 residues. Germline-derived CDR1 and CDR2 are MNHEY and SMNVEV (reference sequence). The CDR3, as DNA: TGTGCCAGCAGTCCATGGTCGATAGGAGCGAACGAGCAGTACTTC. Its protein is CASSPWSIGANEQYF.

The chain uses TRBV2 and TRBJ2-1; weak D call: TRBD1 (5 bases). The germline V and J ends were trimmed by 3 bases and 6 bases, with 6 bases remaining between them. Germline values: CDR1 SNHLY, CDR2 FYNNEI. There are 12 residues in the CDR3. CDR3 loop: CASSDRANEQFF. In DNA, the CDR3 is TGTGCCAGCAGTGACAGGGCCAATGAGCAGTTCTTC.

A word on this clone: At one boundary the junction diverges from the germline segment, which might be a read error. This chain uses TRBV19 with TRBJ1-5, with D maybe TRBD1 (6 bases). The CDR3 consists of 15 residues. Per germline, CDR1 LNHDA and CDR2 SQIVND (reference sequence). The CDR3 sequence: CASTTSFQGNPPQHF. The CDR3 DNA sequence: TGTGCCAGTACCACCTCCTTTCAGGGGAATCCGCCCCAGCATTTT. Based on the CDR3 plus reference TRBV19 and TRBJ1-5, the full variable domain is DGGITQSPKYLFRKEGQNVTLSCEQNLNHDAMYWYRQDPGQGLRLIYYSQIVNDFQKGDIAEGYSVSREKKESFPLTVTSAQKNPTAFYLCASTTSFQGNPPQHFGDGTRLSIL.

This clone was detected only a few times. This chain uses TRBV7-8 with TRBJ2-1, with D unresolved. In germline, CDR1 is SGHVS, CDR2 FQNEAQ. The CDR3 covers 14 residues. Deletions cut 3 bases from V and 4 bases from J, with 10 bases between. CDR3: CASSFFRVYNEQFF. CDR3 DNA: TGTGCCAGCAGCTTCTTCCGGGTTTACAATGAGCAGTTCTTC.